What follows are 13 T cell receptor beta chains derived from one specimen sequenced in a study of breast tumors, draining lymph nodes, adjacent tissues. TCRdb processed the multiplex PCR reads anew with MiXCR; each CDR3 protein has one entry. The sample gives tens of thousands of distinct CDR3 sequences, about 40% of which show up once; 10% to 13% is in the top ten. Sequencing was performed on breast tumor tissue. Receptors originate from a female donor with breast cancer. Some clones in this sample may be carry-over from other donors' samples.

The J gene is TRBJ1-2, the V gene TRBV2, with 12 bases identical to TRBD1. The CDR3 extends over 14 amino acids. V shed 3 bases and J 8 bases; nucleotides not matched to a gene: 4. Germline values: CDR1 SNHLY, CDR2 FYNNEI. CDR3 coding DNA: TGTGCCAGCAGTGAGGGACAGGGGGCGGAGGGCTACACCTTC. It is translated as CASSEGQGAEGYTF.

This clonotype was counted between two and nine times. The chain is built from TRBV7-9 and TRBJ2-2; D unresolved. The CDR3 length is 10 residues. Germline lookup yields CDR1 SEHNR and CDR2 FQNEAQ (reference sequence). The V end was cut by 7 bases, the J end by 9 bases, with 6 bases between. This chain's CDR3 is CASNNRELFF. The DNA of the CDR3 is TGTGCCAGCAACAACAGGGAGCTGTTTTTT.

This clonotype was detected many times. This chain connects TRBV3-2 to TRBJ2-7; whether TRBD2, the table's D call, matches the DNA was not checked. TRBV3-2 is reported as a pseudogene. This CDR3 contains 14 residues. CDR3 in DNA: TGTGCCAGCAGCCAAGAAGTCCCGGCCTACGAGCAGTACTTC. The encoded protein is CASSQEVPAYEQYF.

The V gene is TRBV24-1, the J gene TRBJ2-7; D uncertain. The CDR3 contains 14 residues. The germline gives CDR1 KGHDR, CDR2 SFDVKD. Trimming removed 4 bases at V and 6 bases at J, with 15 bases between. The chain's CDR3 is CATSDPSSLGEQYF. As DNA, the CDR3 is TGTGCCACCAGTGACCCCTCCTCTTTGGGCGAGCAGTACTTC.

Concerning this clonotype: Because the CDR3's place on the DNA is in doubt, the DNA is left out and the CDR3 is given as listed by TCRdb. V usage is TRBV7-2 and J usage is TRBJ2-1; TRBD2 was called by the table and not checked on the DNA. The germline V gene has CDR1 SGHTA and CDR2 FQGNSA. Both ends counted, the CDR3 spans 22 residues. The CDR3 reads CASSSLGSTDTQYFGQDNEQFF.

The chain combines TRBV7-3 with TRBJ2-2; D unresolved. Germline CDR1 and CDR2: SGHTA and FQGTGA. V was cut by 1 base and J by 1 base, with 4 bases left in between. The CDR3 has 14 residues. Here the CDR3 DNA reads TGTGCCAGCAGCTTAATTGTGAACACCGGGGAGCTGTTTTTT. Encoded protein: CASSLIVNTGELFF.

In its sample, this clonotype was seen many times. The rearrangement joins TRBV6-1 to TRBJ1-2, with D uncertain. This CDR3 has 13 amino acids. Trimming cost V 3 bases and J 6 bases, with 11 bases left between them. CDR1 is MNHNS and CDR2 is SASEGT in the germline V gene. This CDR3 reads CASSEARPNGYTF. The CDR3 coding sequence is TGTGCCAGCAGTGAGGCCAGGCCCAATGGCTACACCTTC.

About this clonotype: The junction departs from germline at one end; a sequencing error may be responsible. This chain joins TRBV5-6 and TRBJ1-3; D is uncertain. The V gene's germline CDR1 is SGHDT and CDR2 YYEEEE. CDR3 length: 15 residues. As DNA, the CDR3 is TGTGCCAGCAGCTTTGACTCACGCTCTGGAAACACCAGATATTTT. Protein: CASSFDSRSGNTRYF. The full variable domain, with the rest looked up from reference TRBV5-6 and TRBJ1-3, is DAGVTQSPTHLIKTRGQQVTLRCSPKSGHDTVSWYQQALGQGPQFIFQYYEEEERQRGNFPDRFSGHQFPNYSSELNVNALLLGDSALYLCASSFDSRSGNTRYFGEGSWLTVV.

The table lists this clonotype with many counts. The rearrangement joins TRBV19 to TRBJ2-1; 8 bases agree with TRBD1. This CDR3 region has 12 residues. Losses at the gene ends were 11 bases for V and 6 bases for J; bases not matched to a gene: 6. Germline loops: CDR1 LNHDA, CDR2 SQIVND (reference sequence). The CDR3 sequence: CASTTGVNEQFF. As DNA, the CDR3 is TGTGCCTCCACGACAGGGGTCAATGAGCAGTTCTTC.

This clonotype has ten or more counts. V gene TRBV20-1 combines with J gene TRBJ1-2; D may be TRBD1 (6 bases). The CDR3 extends over 13 amino acids. The V gene's germline CDR1 is DFQATT and CDR2 SNEGSKA (reference sequence). Trimming took 0 bases from V and 4 from J, leaving 9 bases between them. In DNA form, the CDR3 reads TGCAGTGCTAGAGAGACAGGCGCCTATGGCTACACCTTC. Translated: CSARETGAYGYTF.

The V gene is TRBV7-3, the J gene TRBJ1-3, with no clear D. Germline CDR1 reads SGHTA; CDR2 reads FQGTGA. Between the trimmed V and J ends, which lost 5 bases and 0 bases, there was a span of 5 bases. The CDR3 is 13 amino acids. As DNA, the CDR3 is TGTGCCAGCAGCCCGATCTCTGGAAACACCATATATTTT. The encoded protein is CASSPISGNTIYF.

This clonotype was recorded at least ten times. A clone one base away is much larger, so this may be a read error. This sequence joins TRBV20-1 and TRBJ2-7, with D tentatively TRBD2 (6 bases). V was shortened by 6 bases and J by 6 bases, with 21 bases between the two germline ends. CDR1 is DFQATT, CDR2 SNEGSKA, per germline (reference sequence). The CDR3 runs 14 residues. The CDR3, as DNA: TGCAGTGCATCGGGGGACGTAATCGTTTCCGAGCAGTACTTC. It encodes CSASGDVIVSEQYF.

The chain combines TRBV6-4 with TRBJ1-4; D gene ambiguous. CDR3 length equals 17 residues. Germline lookup yields CDR1 MRHNA and CDR2 SNTAGT. Trimming left V 1 base short and J 13 bases short, with 25 bases between. The CDR3 loop is CASSDYLRVGKSGTLFF. CDR3 sequence (DNA): TGTGCCAGCAGTGACTACCTACGGGTCGGGAAAAGTGGAACACTGTTTTTT.